These 2 T cell receptor beta chains originate from one sample sequenced in a study of beta chain features in type 1 diabetes. No antigen has been identified for these receptors. What was sequenced were expressed TCRB transcripts, since all of the isolated RNA had been reverse transcribed. Only in-frame clones appear in the TCRdb table, and some are missing; sequencing was by immunoSEQ multiplex PCR. The table includes about 340,000 clones, roughly 9% detected once. Broader study findings: The study found moderately but significantly shorter TCRB CDR3s in all four CD4+ subsets of Type 1 diabetes patients.

Sequencing was done on a sample of central memory CD4+ T cells from blood. These receptors were taken from a man between 25 and 39 years old with type 1 diabetes.

This clone appeared a few times. The chain uses TRBV11-3 and TRBJ2-5, with D hard to call. The CDR3 consists of 16 residues. V shed 0 bases and J shed 5 bases, with 16 bases lying between them. CDR1 and CDR2 (germline): SGHNT, YENEEA. The CDR3 here is CASSLEGSITWETQYF. CDR3 DNA: TGTGCCAGCAGCTTAGAGGGCTCAATAACCTGGGAGACCCAGTACTTC.

This clone was detected a few times. The chain uses TRBV6-1 and TRBJ2-2; no reliable D call. Germline V gene sequence: CDR1 MNHNS, CDR2 SASEGT. Trimming took 6 bases from V and 7 from J, leaving 12 bases between them. The CDR3 runs to 13 residues. The CDR3 nucleotides read TGTGCCAGCAGACTCAGGACCTTCGGGGAGCTGTTTTTT. This encodes CASRLRTFGELFF.